This T cell receptor (beta chain) was found in a study of T cell changes during pregnancy in multiple sclerosis. Sequencing used immunoSEQ multiplex PCR; TCRdb keeps in-frame clones, though not all of them. The sample records 70,000 to 95,000 clones, over 75% being singletons. Germline V CDR1 and CDR2: MNHEY, SMNVEV (reference sequence). Trimming took 9 bases from V and 2 from J, leaving 14 bases between them. The CDR3 is 13 residues long. The chain carries TRBV27 and TRBJ2-7; possibly TRBD1 for D (6 bases). The source of this sequence is a female donor with multiple sclerosis, enrolled in a pregnancy study. The sample consisted of peripheral blood, taken before pregnancy. CDR3 nucleotides: TGTGCCAGAACGGGACACCAGGCCTACGAGCAGTACTTC. Amino acid sequence: CARTGHQAYEQYF.